The entry that follows covers one TCR beta chain sequence. What it recognizes is unknown. This record comes from a study of CD4 T cells in relation to SARS-CoV-2 and coronaviruses. Across the whole study: After roughly ten days of antigen culture, PBMC TCR beta CDR3s were sequenced. Shared crossreactive spike epitopes were mapped to their HLA restriction.

Sequenced by immunoSEQ multiplex PCR; TCRdb stores in-frame clones only, minus some. The sample has approximately 20,000 clones, 81% seen once. Germline V gives CDR1 SEHNR, CDR2 FQNEAQ (reference sequence). V dropped 5 bases and J dropped 0 bases, with 15 bases sitting between them. The CDR3 has 16 residues. CD4+ T cells from unexposed donors were obtained before the COVID-19 pandemic (2011-2018). CD4+ T cells were isolated from the cells after around 10 days of culture. Testing used SARS-CoV-2 S/N and four cold-coronavirus spikes on unexposed-donor CD4+ T cells, cells permitting. The sequencing input was CD4+ T cells from PBMCs, cultured in vitro. The rearrangement joins TRBV7-9 to TRBJ2-3, with a weak D call TRBD2 (6 bases). This clonotype was sampled from a human donor in good health. Here the CDR3 reads CASSLGAGTSTDTQYF. The CDR3 nucleotides are TGTGCCAGCAGCCTTGGGGCGGGGACTAGCACAGATACGCAGTATTTT.